This TCR beta chain was sequenced during a study of control samples from healthy donors and cancer patients. This clone was seen just once. Germline loops: CDR1 MNHEY, CDR2 SVGAGI. The CDR3 runs to 16 residues. After removal of 0 bases from V and 5 bases from J, the junction contained 9 bases not matched to a gene. Method: immunoSEQ multiplex PCR; TCRdb's copy keeps in-frame clones and lacks some. The sample has around 90,000 clones; approximately 89% are singletons. The rearrangement uses TRBV6-5 and TRBJ1-1, with 7 positions matching TRBD1. The receptor was derived from a man aged 30-40 years in good health. The sequenced sample was blood. The CDR3 protein is CASSYSIAGGETEAFF. The CDR3 DNA reads TGTGCCAGCAGTTACTCGATTGCAGGGGGGGAGACTGAAGCTTTCTTT.